One sample yielded the 30 T cell receptor beta chains listed below, sequenced in a study of blood T cell repertoires in COVID-19. Clones were read by immunoSEQ multiplex PCR, and TCRdb kept only the in-frame ones, dropping some. The table has 350,000 or so clones, 88% seen once. Sequencing input: PBMCs or T cells enriched from blood (not recorded which). All receptors come from a woman in her thirties who had been exposed to COVID-19.

Turning to this clone: Other DNA sequences in the same sample also yield this CDR3. This chain links TRBV27 with TRBJ2-7; 7 nucleotides align to TRBD1. From germline, CDR1 is MNHEY and CDR2 SMNVEV (reference sequence). V lost 4 bases, J lost 2 bases, and 5 bases stayed unmatched. The CDR3 contains 14 residues. CDR3: CASSSQGSAYEQYF. CDR3 nucleotides: TGTGCCAGCAGTTCACAGGGGAGCGCCTACGAGCAGTACTTC.

Concerning this clone: In the same sample, other DNA sequences code for this CDR3. The chain carries TRBV27 and TRBJ2-1; TRBD2 agrees at 13 bases. CDR3 length equals 15 residues. J was trimmed by 5 bases and V by 6 bases; bases with no gene match: 4. Germline V lookup: CDR1 MNHEY, CDR2 SMNVEV (reference sequence). CDR3: CASSPGTSGNNEQFF. In DNA form, the CDR3 reads TGTGCCAGCAGCCCGGGGACTAGCGGGAACAATGAGCAGTTCTTC.

J is TRBJ2-7 and V is TRBV19; 11 bases fit TRBD2. J lost 7 bases, V lost 3 bases, and 8 bases had no gene match. The CDR3 totals 15 residues. Germline CDR1 is LNHDA and CDR2 is SQIVND (reference sequence). The CDR3 bases are TGTGCCAGTAGTATTTTTGGGACTAGCGGCTCGGAGCAGTACTTC. Its protein is CASSIFGTSGSEQYF.

The rearrangement joins TRBV10-3 to TRBJ1-2, with 9 bases aligning to TRBD1. The CDR3 sequence is 13 residues long. Trimming cost V 8 bases and J 8 bases; bases outside gene matches: 9. Germline lookup yields CDR1 ENHRY and CDR2 SYGVKD. The CDR3 reads CAIGAGTGRGYTF. DNA of the CDR3: TGTGCCATCGGGGCCGGGACAGGGAGAGGCTACACCTTC.

The genes are TRBV27 and TRBJ1-5, with D uncertain. V was pared by 5 bases and J by 7 bases, with 15 bases between. Per germline, CDR1 MNHEY and CDR2 SMNVEV (reference sequence). The CDR3 runs to 14 residues. CDR3 residues: CASSPGDPLQPQHF. CDR3 sequence (DNA): TGTGCCAGCAGTCCTGGAGACCCTCTCCAGCCCCAGCATTTT.

This clone was seen more than once but under ten times. The chain has TRBV27 and TRBJ1-2, with TRBD1 matching over 7 bases. The CDR3 spans 15 residues. V lost 5 bases, J lost 0 bases, and 6 bases stayed unmatched. Germline V CDR1 and CDR2: MNHEY, SMNVEV (reference sequence). Here the CDR3 reads CASSASGGANYGYTF. DNA of the CDR3: TGTGCCAGCAGTGCCTCAGGGGGAGCTAACTATGGCTACACCTTC.

The rearrangement joins TRBV10-1 to TRBJ2-2; the D is unclear. Looked up from germline, CDR1 is WNHNN and CDR2 is SYGVQD (reference sequence). Between the trimmed V and J ends, which lost 1 base and 6 bases, there was a span of 9 bases. This CDR3 region has 14 residues. This chain's CDR3 is CASSELGGAGELFF. For the CDR3, the DNA is TGCGCCAGCAGTGAGTTAGGTGGAGCCGGGGAGCTGTTTTTT.

The V gene is TRBV5-1, the J gene TRBJ1-1, with 7 positions matching TRBD1. V lost 3 bases, J lost 3 bases, and 2 bases stayed unmatched. CDR3 length: 13 amino acids. Germline values: CDR1 SGHRS, CDR2 YFSETQ. The CDR3 sequence is CASSWGTDTEAFF. CDR3 in DNA: TGCGCCAGCAGCTGGGGGACAGACACTGAAGCTTTCTTT.

The chain couples TRBV27 to TRBJ1-2, with D possibly matching TRBD1 (5 bases). Germline values: CDR1 MNHEY, CDR2 SMNVEV (reference sequence). V was trimmed by 4 bases and J by 4 bases, leaving 10 bases between them. This CDR3 comprises 13 residues. DNA for the CDR3: TGTGCCAGCAGTTATCAGGGTAGCTATGGCTACACCTTC. Translation: CASSYQGSYGYTF.

The V and J genes are TRBV7-9 and TRBJ2-1; D may be TRBD2 (6 bases). Trimming shortened V by 3 bases and J by 2 bases, and 11 bases separated the two germline ends. The CDR3 is made up of 15 amino acids. Per the germline V gene, CDR1 is SEHNR and CDR2 is FQNEAQ (reference sequence). In DNA form, the CDR3 reads TGTGCCAGCAGCTTGCCGGGACTTCCCTACAATGAGCAGTTCTTC. Translation: CASSLPGLPYNEQFF.

The chain employs TRBV5-6 and TRBJ1-2, with 8 bases lining up with TRBD1. The CDR3 has 15 amino acids. V gave up 0 bases and J gave up 2 bases; unmatched junction bases: 3. Germline V gene data show CDR1 as SGHDT and CDR2 as YYEEEE. CDR3 bases: TGTGCCAGCAGCTTGGTGACAGGGGAAAACTATGGCTACACCTTC. The encoded protein is CASSLVTGENYGYTF.

This chain joins TRBV29-1 and TRBJ1-1, with TRBD1 matching 9 bases. In germline, CDR1 is SQVTM, CDR2 ANQGSEA. CDR3 length: 12 residues. Germline trimming cut 7 bases from V and 5 bases from J; bases unmatched to any gene: 5. The CDR3 region has the DNA TGCAGCGCGGGACAGGGATTTACTGAAGCTTTCTTT. Amino acids: CSAGQGFTEAFF.

As to this clone: Other DNA sequences in the sample encode the same CDR3. The rearrangement uses TRBV5-6 and TRBJ1-2; tentatively, D is TRBD1 (6 bases). V lost 4 bases and J lost 4, with 11 bases in between. The CDR3 runs 13 residues. Germline values: CDR1 SGHDT, CDR2 YYEEEE. The CDR3 reads CASSPGQTYGYTF. DNA of the CDR3: TGTGCCAGCAGCCCCGGACAGACCTATGGCTACACCTTC. Together with reference TRBV5-6 and TRBJ1-2, the CDR3 gives the full variable domain: DAGVTQSPTHLIKTRGQQVTLRCSPKSGHDTVSWYQQALGQGPQFIFQYYEEEERQRGNFPDRFSGHQFPNYSSELNVNALLLGDSALYLCASSPGQTYGYTFGSGTRLTVV.

The rearrangement joins TRBV5-5 to TRBJ1-1; 9 bases are a match to TRBD1. V was clipped by 4 bases and J by 3 bases; unmatched bases: 4. The CDR3 has 14 amino acids. The germline CDR1 and CDR2 sequences are SGHKS and YYEKEE (reference sequence). The CDR3 nucleotides read TGTGCCAGCAGCCCAAGACAGGGGGACACTGAAGCTTTCTTT. Its protein product is CASSPRQGDTEAFF.

Written as DNA, the CDR3 is TGTGCCACCTCCCTCTTGGGACAGGGGAATAACGTCCTGACTTTC. Translated, it gives CATSLLGQGNNVLTF. The rearrangement joins TRBV28 to TRBJ2-6; 10 nucleotides match TRBD1. The CDR3 contains 15 residues. Germline CDR1 is MDHEN and CDR2 is SYDVKM. V shed 10 bases and J 10 bases; nucleotides not matched to a gene: 13.

The V call is TRBV10-3, the J call TRBJ2-3, with D possibly being TRBD2 (5 bases). There are 18 residues in the CDR3. Trimming pared 10 bases from V and 0 bases from J, leaving 26 bases between. Germline CDR1 is ENHRY and CDR2 is SYGVKD. CDR3 sequence reads: CATLRPAGNTTSTDTQYF. The CDR3 region has the DNA TGTGCCACCCTGAGGCCCGCGGGTAACACCACTAGCACAGATACGCAGTATTTT.

This clone has just one count. This chain links TRBV2 with TRBJ2-7; the match to TRBD2 covers 7 bases. Germline V gene sequence: CDR1 SNHLY, CDR2 FYNNEI. Trimming removed 2 bases from V and 7 bases from J; junction bases left unmatched: 14. This CDR3 is 16 amino acids long. The CDR3 DNA reads as TGTGCCAGCAGTGAACCTTCAGCGGGGTTCTACGAGGAGCAGTACTTC. Residues: CASSEPSAGFYEEQYF.

The chain has TRBV12-3 or TRBV12-4 and TRBJ1-4; 7 nucleotides match TRBD1. The V gene end was trimmed by 7 bases and the J gene end by 3 bases; junction bases not matched to a gene: 2. The CDR3 spans 13 residues. In DNA, the CDR3 is TGTGCCAGCAACAGGGGCTCTAATGAAAAACTGTTTTTT. Translated: CASNRGSNEKLFF.

This clone was observed once. The chain uses TRBV30 and TRBJ2-1, with 9 bases matching TRBD2. Germline lookup yields CDR1 GTSNPN and CDR2 SVGIG (reference sequence). The CDR3 totals 21 residues. Trimming took 0 bases from V and 0 from J; bases not matched to a gene: 18. The CDR3 DNA follows: TGTGCCTGGAGTGTTTGGGTGGTAGGCGGGAGGGCCCGAAGCTCCTACAATGAGCAGTTCTTC. It is translated as CAWSVWVVGGRARSSYNEQFF.

The chain links TRBV19 to TRBJ1-1, with 7 nucleotides matching TRBD1. The CDR3 spans 14 residues. Germline CDR1 is LNHDA and CDR2 is SQIVND (reference sequence). V lost 3 bases to trimming and J lost 0 bases; unmatched junction nucleotides: 1. The CDR3 DNA follows: TGTGCCAGTAGTATCCAGGGGGTGAACACTGAAGCTTTCTTT. This codes for CASSIQGVNTEAFF.

The chain employs TRBV19 and TRBJ2-1; 11 bases align to TRBD2. The CDR3 covers 18 residues. V dropped 5 bases and J dropped 6; count of bases not matched to a gene: 15. CDR1 and CDR2 from the germline V gene are LNHDA and SQIVND (reference sequence). The CDR3 protein is CASSPTGPIAGGRNEQFF. The CDR3, as DNA: TGTGCCAGTAGTCCGACGGGGCCGATAGCGGGAGGGCGCAATGAGCAGTTCTTC.

The table lists this clone with a count of one. J is TRBJ2-7 and V is TRBV28; 7 bases fit TRBD1. The CDR3 totals 16 residues. Trimming at V came to 1 base and at J to 4 bases, leaving 10 bases not matched to a gene. Per the germline V gene, CDR1 is MDHEN and CDR2 is SYDVKM. CDR3 sequence (DNA): TGTGCCAGCAGTTTATCCCCGACAGGGTTTGTGTACGAGCAGTACTTC. It translates to CASSLSPTGFVYEQYF. The full variable domain, completed using reference TRBV28 and TRBJ2-7, is DVKVTQSSRYLVKRTGEKVFLECVQDMDHENMFWYRQDPGLGLRLIYFSYDVKMKEKGDIPEGYSVSREKKERFSLILESASTNQTSMYLCASSLSPTGFVYEQYFGPGTRLTVT.

The chain has TRBV28 and TRBJ2-5; TRBD2 aligns across 8 bases. This CDR3 has 15 residues. Unmatched junction bases numbered 6, after V lost 6 bases and J lost 0 bases. Germline-derived CDR1 and CDR2 are MDHEN and SYDVKM. The CDR3 spells CASRSGRWDQETQYF. In DNA, the CDR3 is TGTGCCAGCAGGAGCGGGAGATGGGACCAAGAGACCCAGTACTTC.

This clone was recorded only once. The chain links TRBV7-9 to TRBJ2-2; TRBD1 matches at 7 bases. The CDR3 covers 18 residues. CDR1 SEHNR and CDR2 FQNEAQ come from the germline V gene (reference sequence). The V segment lost 5 bases and the J segment 0 bases; nucleotides outside the gene matches: 12. The CDR3 DNA is TGTGCCAGCAGCCCACAGAGAACCGGGACAGCGAACACCGGGGAGCTGTTTTTT. It yields the protein CASSPQRTGTANTGELFF. Together with reference TRBV7-9 and TRBJ2-2, the CDR3 gives the full variable domain: DTGVSQNPRHKITKRGQNVTFRCDPISEHNRLYWYRQTLGQGPEFLTYFQNEAQLEKSRLLSDRFSAERPKGSFSTLEIQRTEQGDSAMYLCASSPQRTGTANTGELFFGEGSRLTVL.

This clone was seen a single time. The V and J genes are TRBV12-3 or TRBV12-4 and TRBJ2-7, with TRBD1 matching 7 bases. This CDR3 has 13 amino acids. Trimming at V came to 6 bases and at J to 2 bases, leaving 4 bases not matched to a gene. The CDR3: CASSSGQTYEQYF. The DNA for the CDR3 is TGTGCCAGCAGCTCGGGACAGACCTACGAGCAGTACTTC.

The chain carries TRBV18 and TRBJ2-1, with 8 bases that match TRBD1. V was pared by 3 bases and J by 0 bases, with 7 bases of the junction left unmatched. The CDR3 length is 17 residues. In germline, CDR1 is KGHSH, CDR2 LQKENI. As DNA, the CDR3 is TGTGCCAGCTCACCCTCCATCGACAGGGGCTCCTACAATGAGCAGTTCTTC. This translates into CASSPSIDRGSYNEQFF.

J is TRBJ2-7 and V is TRBV14; D is unclear. Germline CDR1 is SGHDN and CDR2 is FVKESK. V was trimmed by 8 bases and J by 8 bases, leaving 19 bases between them. The CDR3 contains 13 residues. The CDR3 DNA follows: TGTGCCAGCGCAACAGAGTACAGTGCTCAGCAGTACTTC. Translating it yields CASATEYSAQQYF.

The chain couples TRBV21-1 to TRBJ2-1; the table calls TRBD2, which could not be checked here. TRBV21-1 is marked as a pseudogene. There are 16 residues in the CDR3. The CDR3, as DNA: TGTGCCAGCAGGCCTCGGGTAGCTCTTGTGAGCGGTGAGCAGTTCTTC. This translates into CASRPRVALVSGEQFF.

The gene calls are TRBV29-1 and TRBJ2-1, with no clear D. The germline V gene has CDR1 SQVTM and CDR2 ANQGSEA. V lost 6 bases and J lost 0, with 9 bases in between. The length of the CDR3 is 13 residues. This CDR3 is CSVFMSSYNEQFF. The DNA for the CDR3 is TGCAGCGTCTTCATGAGCTCCTACAATGAGCAGTTCTTC.

This sequence joins TRBV13 and TRBJ2-7; 9 bases are shared with TRBD2. Germline trimming cut 8 bases from V and 3 bases from J; bases unmatched to any gene: 8. Germline CDR1 PRHDT, CDR2 FYEKMQ (reference sequence). This CDR3 is 14 amino acids long. The CDR3: CASGTREGIYEQYF. The CDR3 coding sequence is TGTGCCAGCGGAACGCGGGAGGGCATCTACGAGCAGTACTTC. The variable domain in full, completed from reference TRBV13 and TRBJ2-7, reads AAGVIQSPRHLIKEKRETATLKCYPIPRHDTVYWYQQGPGQDPQFLISFYEKMQSDKGSIPDRFSAQQFSDYHSELNMSSLELGDSALYFCASGTREGIYEQYFGPGTRLTVT.